The 10 T cell receptor beta chains given below trace back to one sample, sequenced in a study of Ad26.COV2.S vaccination and SARS-CoV-2 variants. Specified treatment: some 20 received Ad26.COV2.S at low or high dose, single or two shots; about 5 received placebo; per-sample allocation not given. The samples were gathered on day 63 after the first injection of vaccine or placebo. Assay used: immunoSEQ multiplex PCR; TCRdb lists only in-frame clones, some missing. The sample consists of 380,000 or so clones, 83% of them appearing once. This material consisted of peripheral blood, taken in a trial of Ad26.COV2.S vaccine versus placebo. These receptors were obtained from a person between 18 and 65 years old who received the Ad26.COV2.S COVID-19 vaccine or a placebo.

To note about this clone: Other DNA variants within this sample encode the same CDR3. The chain couples TRBV7-2 to TRBJ2-3; the D is unclear. V was clipped by 4 bases and J by 1 base, with 9 bases between them. Germline V CDR1 and CDR2: SGHTA, FQGNSA. CDR3 length: 14 residues. CDR3 in amino acids: CASSSRSGTDTQYF. The DNA of the CDR3 is TGTGCCAGCAGCTCCCGTTCGGGCACAGATACGCAGTATTTT. The full variable domain, with the rest looked up from reference TRBV7-2 and TRBJ2-3, is GAGVSQSPSNKVTEKGKDVELRCDPISGHTALYWYRQSLGQGLEFLIYFQGNSAPDKSGLPSDRFSAERTGGSVSTLTIQRTQQEDSAVYLCASSSRSGTDTQYFGPGTRLTVL.

This clone was detected only a few times. V usage is TRBV2 and J usage is TRBJ2-7; D assignment may be TRBD1 or TRBD2 (6 bases each). The germline V gene has CDR1 SNHLY and CDR2 FYNNEI. This CDR3 region has 12 residues. V lost 5 bases and J 3 bases, leaving 8 bases between the germline ends. The CDR3 DNA reads TGTGCCAGCAGTAAGGGGGGCTACGAGCAGTACTTC. This encodes CASSKGGYEQYF.

The chain couples TRBV11-2 to TRBJ2-3; D is possibly TRBD1 (6 bases). Germline V gene lookup returns CDR1 SGHAT and CDR2 FQNNGV. The CDR3 covers 14 residues. With 6 bases removed from V and 6 bases from J, the gap between germline ends came to 16 bases. The CDR3 coding sequence is TGTGCCAGCAGACGCAGGGGTTCGTCGGATACGCAGTATTTT. Its protein product is CASRRRGSSDTQYF. The complete variable domain, with remaining parts taken from reference TRBV11-2 and TRBJ2-3, reads EAGVAQSPRYKIIEKRQSVAFWCNPISGHATLYWYQQILGQGPKLLIQFQNNGVVDDSQLPKDRFSAERLKGVDSTLKIQPAKLEDSAVYLCASRRRGSSDTQYFGPGTRLTVL.

This clone appeared a single time. This chain connects TRBV3-1 (or the pseudogene TRBV3-2) to TRBJ1-4; D unresolved. This CDR3 comprises 17 residues. Trimming removed 0 bases from V and 6 bases from J, with 17 bases in between. The V gene's germline CDR1 is LGHDT and CDR2 YNNKEL (reference sequence). In DNA, the CDR3 is TGTGCCAGCAGCCAAGACCTCCGAGCCGAGGAACATGAAAAACTGTTTTTT. Amino acids: CASSQDLRAEEHEKLFF.

A few counts support this clone. This sequence joins TRBV27 and TRBJ1-5, with unresolved D. The germline V gene encodes CDR1 MNHEY and CDR2 SMNVEV (reference sequence). Trimming cost V 6 bases and J 1 base, with 16 bases left between them. This CDR3 has 16 amino acids. The CDR3 reads CASSQTTDGSNQPQHF. CDR3 coding DNA: TGTGCCAGCAGCCAAACCACAGACGGGAGCAATCAGCCCCAGCATTTT.

The CDR3, as DNA: TGTGCCAGCAGCCAAGACAGCCACACTGAAGCTTTCTTT. This gives the protein CASSQDSHTEAFF. The chain links TRBV7-2 to TRBJ1-1, with a weak D call TRBD1 (5 bases). CDR3 length: 13 amino acids. In germline, CDR1 is SGHTA, CDR2 FQGNSA. Trimming took 5 bases from V and 3 from J, leaving 10 bases between them.

J is TRBJ2-1 and V is TRBV4-2; 9 nucleotides agree with TRBD2. The CDR3 runs 16 residues. Germline trimming cut 0 bases from V and 12 bases from J; bases unmatched to any gene: 12. Germline V gives CDR1 LGHNA, CDR2 YNFKEQ. As DNA, the CDR3 is TGTGCCAGCAGCCAAGATCGGAATAGCGGGGGCTTACGGCAGTTCTTC. Amino acids: CASSQDRNSGGLRQFF.

The V and J genes are TRBV6-5 and TRBJ1-5; perhaps TRBD1 as D (5 bases). There are 13 residues in the CDR3. Germline values: CDR1 MNHEY, CDR2 SVGAGI. V was pared by 0 bases and J by 10 bases, with 10 bases between. The CDR3 protein is CASSYSATGPQHF. In DNA, the CDR3 is TGTGCCAGCAGTTACTCGGCCACAGGTCCCCAGCATTTT.

CDR3 nucleotide sequence: TGTGCCAGCTCACACGCGACAGGGGGTGGCACTGAAGCTTTCTTT. It encodes CASSHATGGGTEAFF. V and J are TRBV18 and TRBJ1-1, with 9 bases aligning to TRBD1. Germline V CDR1 and CDR2: KGHSH, LQKENI. The CDR3 contains 15 residues. Trimming at V came to 4 bases and at J to 4 bases, leaving 7 bases not matched to a gene.

The rearrangement uses TRBV5-1 and TRBJ2-5, with D perhaps matching TRBD1 (7 bases). V was shortened by 0 bases and J by 9 bases, with 21 bases between the two germline ends. CDR1 and CDR2 (germline): SGHRS, YFSETQ. The CDR3 has 16 amino acids. The chain's CDR3 is CASSLAPPDRPGAQYF. The CDR3 DNA is TGCGCCAGCAGCTTGGCCCCTCCGGACAGGCCGGGGGCCCAGTACTTC.